The 14 T cell receptor beta chains presented below share a single source sample, sequenced in a study of blood T cell repertoires in COVID-19. Sequencing used immunoSEQ multiplex PCR; TCRdb keeps in-frame clones, though not all of them. Of roughly 150,000 clones listed, approximately 80% are singletons. Sequenced: peripheral blood. The receptor set was obtained from an elderly woman with COVID-19, enrolled during active disease.

The rearrangement links TRBV6-6 to TRBJ1-2; 7 bases map to TRBD1. Trimming took 5 bases from V and 7 from J; bases not matched to a gene: 7. The CDR3 loop spans 13 amino acids. Germline-derived CDR1 and CDR2 are MNHNY and SVGAGI (reference sequence). The CDR3 DNA follows: TGTGCCAGCAGTCCCCGACAGGGTGCTGGCTACACCTTC. Protein sequence: CASSPRQGAGYTF.

V usage is TRBV6-5 and J usage is TRBJ2-5; TRBD2 is a possible D gene (7 bases). CDR1 is MNHEY, CDR2 SVGAGI, per germline. The CDR3 runs to 14 residues. Trimming shortened V by 5 bases and J by 1 base, and 11 bases separated the two germline ends. The CDR3 sequence is CASSRGGGQETQYF. The CDR3 coding sequence is TGTGCCAGCAGTAGGGGGGGCGGCCAAGAGACCCAGTACTTC.

The V gene is TRBV5-1, the J gene TRBJ1-4; D not certain. This CDR3 contains 12 residues. The germline CDR1 and CDR2 sequences are SGHRS and YFSETQ. Trimming removed 4 bases from V and 14 bases from J, with 15 bases in between. The CDR3, as DNA: TGCGCCAGCAGCGCGGGCCTGGAAGGGCTGTTTTTT. It yields the protein CASSAGLEGLFF.

The CDR3 bases are TGTGCCAGCAGCCGTGAAACAGGCTACAATGAGCAGTTCTTC. Amino acids: CASSRETGYNEQFF. The genes are TRBV7-2 and TRBJ2-1; tentative D call: TRBD1 (5 bases). Looked up from germline, CDR1 is SGHTA and CDR2 is FQGNSA. CDR3 size: 14 residues. Trimming took 5 bases from V and 3 from J, leaving 11 bases between them. The full variable domain, with the rest looked up from reference TRBV7-2 and TRBJ2-1, is GAGVSQSPSNKVTEKGKDVELRCDPISGHTALYWYRQSLGQGLEFLIYFQGNSAPDKSGLPSDRFSAERTGGSVSTLTIQRTQQEDSAVYLCASSRETGYNEQFFGPGTRLTVL.

V usage is TRBV28 and J usage is TRBJ2-2; tentative D call: TRBD1 (6 bases). V lost 8 bases and J 7 bases, leaving 11 bases between the germline ends. Germline assignment: CDR1 MDHEN and CDR2 SYDVKM. The CDR3 consists of 12 residues. The CDR3: CASGSQGGELFF. CDR3 coding DNA: TGTGCCAGCGGCTCACAGGGCGGGGAGCTGTTTTTT. The variable domain in full, with the rest retrieved from reference TRBV28 and TRBJ2-2, is DVKVTQSSRYLVKRTGEKVFLECVQDMDHENMFWYRQDPGLGLRLIYFSYDVKMKEKGDIPEGYSVSREKKERFSLILESASTNQTSMYLCASGSQGGELFFGEGSRLTVL.

This chain links TRBV7-8 with TRBJ1-2; D is unresolved. The V and J ends lost 5 bases and 11 bases respectively, with 12 bases between them. CDR1 is SGHVS, CDR2 FQNEAQ, per germline. The CDR3 is made up of 11 amino acids. CDR3 region: CASSPIASYTF. The CDR3 bases are TGTGCCAGCAGCCCCATTGCGTCTTACACCTTC.

This clone was seen only once. The rearrangement joins TRBV10-1 to TRBJ1-6; possible D gene TRBD1, 5 bases. The V end lost 4 bases, the J end lost 9 bases, and 7 bases lay between the germline ends. The length of the CDR3 is 12 residues. CDR1 and CDR2 from the germline V gene are WNHNN and SYGVQD (reference sequence). The CDR3 nucleotides are TGCGCCAGCAGTGGGACACCTTCACCCCTCCACTTT. Translated: CASSGTPSPLHF.

J is TRBJ2-1 and V is TRBV18; 14 nucleotides line up with TRBD2. V dropped 3 bases and J dropped 5; count of bases not matched to a gene: 15. Germline CDR1 reads KGHSH; CDR2 reads LQKENI. The CDR3 has 20 amino acids. In DNA, the CDR3 is TGTGCCAGCTCACCGATAGTAGGGACTAGCGGGAGCCGGGGAAACAATGAGCAGTTCTTC. Residues: CASSPIVGTSGSRGNNEQFF.

The CDR3 DNA reads as TGTGCCAGCAAGCGGACAAAGGGGGGGGAGACCCAGTACTTC. Translation: CASKRTKGGETQYF. The chain carries TRBV6-5 and TRBJ2-5; weak D call: TRBD2 (7 bases). This CDR3 is built from 14 residues. The germline gives CDR1 MNHEY, CDR2 SVGAGI. V was trimmed by 7 bases and J by 5 bases, leaving 17 bases between them.

This chain links TRBV7-8 with TRBJ1-5, with TRBD1 matching 10 bases. Germline CDR1 is SGHVS and CDR2 is FQNEAQ. There are 17 residues in the CDR3. The V gene end was trimmed by 6 bases and the J gene end by 5 bases; junction bases not matched to a gene: 13. The CDR3 nucleotides read TGTGCCAGCAGGGATTGGCGCCGGGACAGGGGATATCAGCCCCAGCATTTT. As protein: CASRDWRRDRGYQPQHF. The full variable domain, rest sourced from reference TRBV7-8 and TRBJ1-5, is GAGVSQSPRYKVAKRGQDVALRCDPISGHVSLFWYQQALGQGPEFLTYFQNEAQLDKSGLPSDRFFAERPEGSVSTLKIQRTQQEDSAVYLCASRDWRRDRGYQPQHFGDGTRLSIL.

V usage is TRBV10-3 and J usage is TRBJ2-1; 8 positions agree with TRBD2. In germline, CDR1 is ENHRY, CDR2 SYGVKD. V lost 4 bases, J lost 8 bases, and 13 bases stayed unmatched. This CDR3 spans 16 amino acids. The CDR3 nucleotides read TGTGCCATCAGTGCGTTGTCGGCGGGAGGTGATGATGAGCAGTTCTTC. Translated: CAISALSAGGDDEQFF.

The chain recombines TRBV2 with TRBJ2-1; the match to TRBD2 covers 9 bases. CDR3 length: 13 amino acids. CDR1 is SNHLY, CDR2 FYNNEI, per germline. Trimming removed 8 bases from V and 5 bases from J; junction bases left unmatched: 4. The CDR3 DNA reads TGTGCCAGCTCGGCGGGGGGGCACAATGAGCAGTTCTTC. Encoded protein: CASSAGGHNEQFF. Supplemented by reference TRBV2 and TRBJ2-1, the full variable domain reads EPEVTQTPSHQVTQMGQEVILRCVPISNHLYFYWYRQILGQKVEFLVSFYNNEISEKSEIFDDQFSVERPDGSNFTLKIRSTKLEDSAMYFCASSAGGHNEQFFGPGTRLTVL.

The chain combines TRBV5-1 with TRBJ2-3; 7 positions match TRBD1. Losses at the gene ends were 3 bases for V and 2 bases for J; bases not matched to a gene: 3. CDR3 length: 14 residues. Germline CDR1 and CDR2: SGHRS and YFSETQ. As DNA, the CDR3 is TGCGCCAGCAGCTCGACAGGGAACACAGATACGCAGTATTTT. This gives the protein CASSSTGNTDTQYF.

The chain is built from TRBV7-9 and TRBJ1-1; a possible D gene is TRBD1 (5 bases). The germline V and J ends were trimmed by 5 bases and 1 base, with 14 bases remaining between them. The germline V gene has CDR1 SEHNR and CDR2 FQNEAQ (reference sequence). The CDR3 sequence is 15 residues long. The CDR3: CASSPPGGENTEAFF. CDR3 nucleotides: TGTGCCAGCAGCCCCCCCGGGGGAGAGAACACTGAAGCTTTCTTT.